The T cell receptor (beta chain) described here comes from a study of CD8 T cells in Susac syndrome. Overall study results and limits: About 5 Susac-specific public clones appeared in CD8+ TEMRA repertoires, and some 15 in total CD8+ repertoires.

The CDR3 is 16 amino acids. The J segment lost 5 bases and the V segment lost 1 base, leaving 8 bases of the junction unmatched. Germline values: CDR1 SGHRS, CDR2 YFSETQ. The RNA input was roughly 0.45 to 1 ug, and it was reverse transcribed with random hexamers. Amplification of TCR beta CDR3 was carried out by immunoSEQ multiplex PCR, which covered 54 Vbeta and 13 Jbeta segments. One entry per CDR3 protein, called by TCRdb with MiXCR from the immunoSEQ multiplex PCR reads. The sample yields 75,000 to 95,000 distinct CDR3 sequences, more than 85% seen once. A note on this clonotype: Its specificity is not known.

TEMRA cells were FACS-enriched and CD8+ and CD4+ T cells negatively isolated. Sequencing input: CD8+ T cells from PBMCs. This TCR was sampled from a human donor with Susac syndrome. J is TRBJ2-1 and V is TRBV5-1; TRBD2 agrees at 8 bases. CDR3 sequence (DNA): TGCGCCAGCAGCTTGAAACTAGCGGACCTCAACAATGAGCAGTTCTTC. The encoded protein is CASSLKLADLNNEQFF.